This T cell receptor (beta chain) emerged from a study of OX40 agonist ivuxolimab in advanced cancers. Study-wide results and caveats: At 0.1 to 3.0 mg/kg, clonal expansion of CD4+ and CD8+ blood T cells had occurred by week 6. In CD8+ T cells, expanded clones were on average more numerous than in CD4+.

Regarding this clone: The antigen remains undetermined. Other DNA variants within this sample encode the same CDR3.

The length of the CDR3 is 11 residues. The germline CDR1 and CDR2 sequences are GTSNPN and SVGIG (reference sequence). V lost 4 bases and J lost 3, with 6 bases in between. Profiled with immunoSEQ multiplex PCR; TCRdb holds only in-frame clones, not every one. The sample yields around 80,000 clones, approximately 90% seen once. The sample consisted of CD4+ or CD8+ T cells sorted from blood, taken in a trial of the OX40 agonist ivuxolimab. V gene TRBV30 combines with J gene TRBJ1-1; D ambiguous. This TCR derives from an adult with an advanced solid tumor such as melanoma, head and neck, liver or kidney cancer. The CDR3 sequence: CAWTKYTEAFF. CDR3 DNA: TGTGCCTGGACCAAGTACACTGAAGCTTTCTTT.